This TCR beta chain was profiled in a study of OX40 agonist ivuxolimab in advanced cancers. There are 16 residues in the CDR3. Germline V gives CDR1 SQVTM, CDR2 ANQGSEA. V was trimmed by 7 bases and J by 4 bases, leaving 25 bases between them. Assay: immunoSEQ multiplex PCR; the TCRdb copy retains only in-frame clones and omits some. The repertoire holds roughly 60,000 clones, with 91% as singletons. The sample consisted of CD4+ or CD8+ T cells sorted from blood, taken in a trial of the OX40 agonist ivuxolimab. The chain employs TRBV29-1 and TRBJ2-5, with D possibly called TRBD1 or TRBD2 (5 bases each). The receptor comes from an adult with an advanced solid tumor such as melanoma, head and neck, liver or kidney cancer. CDR3 in DNA: TGCAGCGGGGGGTGGCGGCAGGCCAACATCGTAGAGACCCAGTACTTC. Translation gives CSGGWRQANIVETQYF. Full variable domain (remainder filled in from reference TRBV29-1 and TRBJ2-5): SAVISQKPSRDICQRGTSLTIQCQVDSQVTMMFWYRQQPGQSLTLIATANQGSEATYESGFVIDKFPISRPNLTFSTLTVSNMSPEDSSIYLCSGGWRQANIVETQYFGPGTRLLVL.